These 5 T cell receptor beta chains share one sample of origin, sequenced in a study of blood T cell repertoires in COVID-19 (dated by TCRdb to about 2020). Library method: the immunoSEQ multiplex PCR assay. TCRdb retrieved this table from immuneACCESS and kept in-frame rearrangements only. Not all clones are present; in checked studies, unresolved V genes account for under half, and no reason is known for the remainder. The sample table shows about 190,000 clones, and under 80% are seen once. Of the sample, roughly an eighth falls within the top ten clones. Sequencing input: peripheral blood. These receptors were collected from a woman in her forties or fifties with acute or convalescent COVID-19.

This chain joins TRBV29-1 and TRBJ1-1, with 8 bases identical to TRBD1. V was pared by 7 bases and J by 4 bases, with 8 bases of the junction left unmatched. Germline CDR1 reads SQVTM; CDR2 reads ANQGSEA. The CDR3 spans 13 residues. DNA for the CDR3: TGCAGCGCTAGCCTCGGACAGGGCACTGAAGCTTTCTTT. It yields the protein CSASLGQGTEAFF. Looking up the rest from reference TRBV29-1 and TRBJ1-1 gives the full variable domain: SAVISQKPSRDICQRGTSLTIQCQVDSQVTMMFWYRQQPGQSLTLIATANQGSEATYESGFVIDKFPISRPNLTFSTLTVSNMSPEDSSIYLCSASLGQGTEAFFGQGTRLTVV.

This clone was picked up one time. The J gene is TRBJ2-7, the V gene TRBV15; 10 nucleotides agree with TRBD2. The CDR3 extends over 18 amino acids. The germline CDR1 and CDR2 sequences are LNHNV and YYDKDF (reference sequence). V lost 1 base and J lost 7; bases outside the gene matches: 16. CDR3: CATSRGGLAGARGKEQYF. The CDR3 nucleotides read TGTGCCACCAGCAGAGGGGGTCTAGCGGGAGCTCGGGGGAAAGAGCAGTACTTC.

The J gene is TRBJ1-2, the V gene TRBV30, with D possibly being TRBD1 (5 bases). Germline V gene sequence: CDR1 GTSNPN, CDR2 SVGIG (reference sequence). V was trimmed by 2 bases and J by 4 bases, leaving 14 bases between them. The CDR3 contains 14 residues. The CDR3, as DNA: TGTGCCTGGAGTTCCCCCCGGGGGTTCTATGGCTACACCTTC. This sequence encodes CAWSSPRGFYGYTF.

The J gene is TRBJ1-2, the V gene TRBV28; unclear D gene. The V end lost 4 bases, the J end lost 4 bases, and 22 bases lay between the germline ends. Germline CDR1 and CDR2: MDHEN and SYDVKM. The CDR3 has 17 amino acids. CDR3 nucleotides: TGTGCCAGCAGTTCTCCCCATCTTAGGAGTCGACCCTATGGCTACACCTTC. Translated, it gives CASSSPHLRSRPYGYTF.

The gene calls are TRBV27 and TRBJ1-3; perhaps TRBD1 as D (6 bases). The CDR3 loop spans 14 amino acids. Germline CDR1 and CDR2: MNHEY and SMNVEV (reference sequence). The germline V and J ends were trimmed by 4 bases and 0 bases, with 7 bases remaining between them. CDR3 sequence: CASSSRGSGNTIYF. The CDR3 DNA follows: TGTGCCAGCAGTTCCAGGGGCTCTGGAAACACCATATATTTT.